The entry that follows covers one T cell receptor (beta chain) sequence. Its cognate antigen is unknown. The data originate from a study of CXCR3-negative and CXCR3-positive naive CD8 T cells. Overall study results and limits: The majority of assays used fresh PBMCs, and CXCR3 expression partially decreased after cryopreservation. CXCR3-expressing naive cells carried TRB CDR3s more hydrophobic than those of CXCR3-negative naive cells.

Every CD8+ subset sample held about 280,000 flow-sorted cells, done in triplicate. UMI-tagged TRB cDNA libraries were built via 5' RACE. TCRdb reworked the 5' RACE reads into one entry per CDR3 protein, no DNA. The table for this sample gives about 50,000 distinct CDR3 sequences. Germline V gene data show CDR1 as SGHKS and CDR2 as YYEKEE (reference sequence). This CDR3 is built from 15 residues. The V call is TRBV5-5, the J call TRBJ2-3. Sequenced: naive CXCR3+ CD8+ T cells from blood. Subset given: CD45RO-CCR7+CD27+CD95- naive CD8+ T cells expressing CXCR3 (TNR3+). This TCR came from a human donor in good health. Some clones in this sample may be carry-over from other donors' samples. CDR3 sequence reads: CASSLLEHSTDTQYF.